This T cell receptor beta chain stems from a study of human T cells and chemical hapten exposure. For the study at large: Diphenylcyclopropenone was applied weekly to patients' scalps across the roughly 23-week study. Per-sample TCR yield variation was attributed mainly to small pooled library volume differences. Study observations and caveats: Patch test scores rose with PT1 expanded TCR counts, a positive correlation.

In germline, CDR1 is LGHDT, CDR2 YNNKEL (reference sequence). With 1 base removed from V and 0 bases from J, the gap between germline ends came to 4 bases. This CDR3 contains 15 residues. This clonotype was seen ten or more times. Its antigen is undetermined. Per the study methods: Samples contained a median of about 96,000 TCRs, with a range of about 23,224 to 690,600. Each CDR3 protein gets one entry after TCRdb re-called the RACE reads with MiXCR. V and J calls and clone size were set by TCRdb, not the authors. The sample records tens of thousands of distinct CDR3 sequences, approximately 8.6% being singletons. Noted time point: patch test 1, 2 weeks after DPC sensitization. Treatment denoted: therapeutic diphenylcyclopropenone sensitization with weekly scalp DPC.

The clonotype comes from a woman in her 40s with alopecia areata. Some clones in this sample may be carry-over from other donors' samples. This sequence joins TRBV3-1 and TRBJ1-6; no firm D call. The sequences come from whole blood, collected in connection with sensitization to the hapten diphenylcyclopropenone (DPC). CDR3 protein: CASSQGSSYNSPLHF. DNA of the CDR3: TGTGCCAGCAGCCAAGGTTCCTCCTATAATTCACCCCTCCACTTT.